This T cell receptor beta chain is from a study of OX40 agonist ivuxolimab in advanced cancers. Study-level background: Prior therapy, whether anti-PD-1, anti-PD-L1 or anti-CTLA-4, was allowed, and 40% had some.

This clone turned up a few times. The assay was immunoSEQ multiplex PCR, and TCRdb's table has in-frame clones only and misses some. The repertoire includes roughly 46,000 clones, roughly 90% of them detected once, and 0.5% to 0.65% sits in the top ten. V lost 3 bases to trimming and J lost 1 base, with 5 bases between them. Germline CDR1 reads MGHRA; CDR2 reads YSYEKL. The CDR3 consists of 13 residues. The sequence was obtained from an adult with an advanced solid tumor such as melanoma, head and neck, liver or kidney cancer. The sample consisted of CD4+ or CD8+ T cells sorted from blood, taken in a trial of the OX40 agonist ivuxolimab. The chain employs TRBV4-1 and TRBJ2-3; the D is unclear. The CDR3 region is CASSHPRTDTQYF. The CDR3 DNA sequence: TGCGCCAGCAGCCACCCGCGCACAGATACGCAGTATTTT.